This entry features one TCR beta chain sequence. Its antigen specificity is not known. Base qualities are missing; no much larger clone stands one base away. In total, 500 to 700 healthy bone marrow donors made up the cohort. At the time of sampling, all cohort members were nominally healthy, though unrecorded immune exposures were likely present. The donor was CMV seronegative and was included in the group of a few hundred seronegative cohort members. Every donor gave a peripheral blood sample, and the peripheral blood mononuclear cells from that sample were used for TCR beta sequencing. Genomic DNA extraction from the blood cell samples was performed with the Qiagen DNeasy Blood Extraction Kit. The CDR3 measures 14 amino acids from cysteine to phenylalanine. The sequence is cut down to CDR3 DNA, 42 bases in frame from base 1. V is pared back by 0 bases and J by 10 bases, with 13 bases lying between the germline termini. The germline V gene (reference sequence) yields MNHNY for CDR1 and SVGAGI for CDR2.

The protocol used for the library was the immunoSEQ multiplex PCR assay. A mixture of 60 forward primers for TCR Vbeta segments and 13 reverse primers for TCR Jbeta segments was used in the multiplex PCR. A multiplex PCR assay on genomic DNA amplified the CDR3 region of rearranged TCR beta genes. The Illumina HiSeq System was used to sequence the amplified TCR beta libraries as 87-base-pair reads. The authors' pipeline ran thus. A later analysis tallied roughly 76 million unique TCR beta chains across the 666 repertoires, and some 10 million of those chains were shared by two or more donors. Raw reads were error-corrected and collapsed into unique sequences by a nearest-neighbor algorithm in which closely related sequences were merged to remove PCR and sequencing errors. To assign V, D and J gene segments, CDR3 sequences were aligned to IMGT reference sequences. For a sequence to be retained, a match of at least six nucleotides was required to both a V gene segment and a J gene segment. A rearrangement was called productive if the CDR3 had no stop codons and remained in frame with V and J, and every other rearrangement was called non-productive. Following IMGT convention, CDR3 was defined as the stretch from the second conserved V-encoded cysteine to the conserved J-encoded phenylalanine. The earlier analysis of about 590 of the donors excluded sequences that lacked an unambiguous match to a single V gene segment. An earlier analysis of a few hundred of the donors classified V segments as functional when productive rearrangements were above 56.7% and as segregating when the standard deviation between donors was above 5%. A statistical classification framework was built to diagnose cytomegalovirus status from the catalog of TCR beta chain sequences. In a later analysis, V and J genes were assigned by comparing TCR nucleotide sequences against IMGT/GENE-DB human TR gene sequences. A later analysis assigned CDR3 sequences and most-parsimonious VDJ recombination scenarios with the TCRdist pipeline. In a later analysis, each TCR beta chain was defined by its CDR3 amino acid sequence together with its V-gene family, and reads lacking a unique V-gene family were excluded. A later analysis removed 600 or so highly shared, low-generation-probability nucleotide sequences to deal with suspected cross-contamination and a sequencing artifact. For each public chain, a later analysis derived a clonal expansion index from normalized ranks of inferred template counts within each repertoire. In a later analysis, generation probabilities were computed with a VDJ recombination model fitted to out-of-frame rearrangements, and the resulting probabilities were checked against IGoR. Hypergeometric tests were used in a later analysis to score TCR-TCR, TCR-HLA and TCR-CMV co-occurrence, with a repertoire-size bias correction applied to the TCR pairs. A later analysis estimated false discovery rates by permuting HLA or CMV assignments 20 times. In a later analysis, co-occurring TCRs were grouped with DBSCAN, and TCRdist sequence similarity was added when clustering was performed within HLA-allele-positive subsets. Repertoires with fewer than 30,000 or more than 120,000 public chains, plus five repertoires with anomalous nucleotide sharing, were excluded from co-occurrence clustering. In TCRdb, the immuneACCESS table is reduced to in-frame sequences with V and J assigned. These tables do not hold every clone; where another copy was compared, an unresolved V gene accounts for under half, and the others remain unexplained. D and trimming come from the DNA, and the V and J calls and clone size come from that table. Present in this sample are 150,000 to 200,000 clones, roughly 79% of which were seen just once. 1.5% to 2% of the sample is taken by the ten largest.

This specimen belongs to a study of cytomegalovirus exposure and HLA in healthy donors (dated 2017 in TCRdb). In the study overall: An earlier analysis of roughly 500 of the donors reported approximately 290 Gb of sequence data and 100 million to 140 million unique TCR beta sequences from some 180 million T cells. Alongside the repertoire data, information on donor age, sex, ethnicity and CMV serostatus was compiled. The aim of the study was to test whether cataloging public T cell receptors could identify signatures of past pathogen exposure. An earlier analysis of about 600 of the donors used high-throughput TCR beta sequencing to judge whether each TCR beta V gene segment behaved as functional or pseudogenic. Of the approximately 400 genotyped donors, roughly 80% fell in the genetic ancestry cluster associated with self-reported Caucasian donors. The number of donors typed differed by locus, with roughly 620-630 for A, B, C, DRB1 and DQB1, more than 500 for DQA1, 600 to 610 for DPA1, and 450 to 480 for DPB1. In a later genetic analysis, genome-wide SNP genotypes for about 55% of the roughly 700 donors were used, and that subset was treated as a discovery cohort. On average, roughly 250,000 unique TCR beta nucleotide sequences were sequenced per donor among 300 to 500 genotyped donors of the cohort, with roughly a sixth of those sequences being non-productive. Because of strong linkage in the cohort, a handful of DR-DQ haplotypes were treated as single units for association and clustering. In addition to the first cohort of several hundred subjects, a separate validation cohort of 130 or so different subjects was used. The T cell repertoires of around 730 subjects were profiled by immunosequencing and related to cytomegalovirus serostatus. To predict cytomegalovirus infection status, the study combined high-throughput TCR immunosequencing, statistical association of individual TCRs with disease status, and machine learning. Rather than drawing on any new phenotypic data, the later analysis identified candidate immune exposures from TCR beta sequences and the way those sequences occurred across donors. Approximately 300 gigabases of sequencing data and about 92 million unique TCR sequences made up an early release that covered approximately 700 HLA-typed donors. Every discovery cohort repertoire had been produced on one sequencing platform. HLA typing included class I and class II loci at four-digit resolution. To study patterns of TCR occurrence, a later analysis re-analyzed previously published TCR beta repertoires from 700 or so donors and added high-resolution HLA genotyping.

The study at large found these results: The study listed around 160 TCR beta chains as associated with cytomegalovirus. The 87-base-pair reads could not distinguish some IMGT-functional V segments, including TRBV6-2 and TRBV6-3, so those segments were excluded. In a later analysis, the rate of TCR association differed among HLA loci, with DRB1 alleles having the most associated TCRs and HLA-C alleles having the fewest. At a false discovery rate of 0.05, a later analysis linked some 17,000 TCR beta sequences to specific HLA alleles. Immune exposure information for the cohort was limited to CMV serostatus. The authors suggested that the approach could potentially be generalized to other disease states and immunological phenotypes. Most CMV-associated TCR beta chains appeared to be HLA-restricted in a later analysis, and the HLA associations seemed to be driven largely by CMV exposure. Presence/absence analyses assumed roughly uniform sequencing depth across donors, an assumption that may not hold. This cohort had only TCR beta chains sequenced, and the lack of alpha or paired-chain data limited which features could be detected. When HLA alleles, especially DR and DQ, strongly co-occurred, attributing TCR associations to individual alleles was difficult. A cluster of highly shared sequence variants was judged likely to be a technical artifact of the sequencing pipeline. According to a later genetic analysis, donors in an Asian-associated ancestry cluster had fewer N-insertions in productive TCRs than the approximately 700-donor mean. Linkage disequilibrium might explain the correlated functional status among segregating V segments, but an unknown experimental factor could not be ruled out. Because some donors lacked HLA typing at each locus, the association tests relied only on the typed subset. V-gene and J-gene trimming of TCR beta chains was associated with a missense DCLRE1C variant in a later genetic analysis, and the association was replicated in an independent cohort. In a later analysis, HLA-associated TCR beta chains were found to be more clonally expanded and to have lower generation probabilities than equally common non-associated chains. Broadly in line with IMGT annotations, most TCR beta V segments showed up in productive rearrangements about 90% or about 30% of the time in an earlier analysis of approximately 600 of the donors. A further reported finding was that TCR beta sequences accurately predicted the HLA-A and HLA-B alleles for most subjects in the first cohort. Several of the top co-occurrence clusters appeared to be linked to parvovirus B19, influenza, CMV and Epstein-Barr virus, according to a later analysis. In vitro tests confirmed that a few of the cytomegalovirus-associated TCR beta chains recognize cytomegalovirus antigens. Across donors, most TCR sequences were observed very rarely, whereas some public TCRs were present in many individuals. The classifier was reported to diagnose cytomegalovirus status with high specificity and sensitivity in both the original and validation cohorts. The earlier analysis of 587 of the donors excluded roughly 16 rarely observed V segments, including chromosome 9 orphons, because counts were too low.

Rearrangement joined TRBV6-6 to TRBJ2-1; the D gene is not confidently resolved. Sequenced sample: PBMCs. The origin of this receptor is a man aged 30 to 39 in good health and CMV-seronegative. The nucleotides read TGTGCCAGCAGTTACTCGACTTCAGCTCCCGAGCAGTTCTTC. Its coded protein is CASSYSTSAPEQFF.